What follows describes a single T cell receptor (beta chain). Its target antigen remains unknown. The record has no base qualities; no much larger clone is one base away. Collaborating institutions collected whole blood in K2EDTA tubes following their own protocols. Collaborator samples were shipped for TCRbeta analysis as frozen whole blood, isolated PBMCs, or DNA extracted from either sample type. This sample stems from a study of blood T cell repertoires in COVID-19 (dated by TCRdb to 2018 to 2021). Notes on the research overall: The collaborator samples originated in the United States, Italy and Spain and spanned the acute and convalescent phases of COVID-19. Where HLA class I and class II types were available, the types were taken from metadata supplied by the sample provider, not from assay-based typing. Nearly every sample came with metadata listing a de-identified subject ID, COVID-19 status, age in years and sex. The prospective study material was composed of cDNA or gDNA derived from T cells, B-cell-depleted T cells, or PBMCs. The samples were drawn from the first 160 participants of the ongoing ImmuneRACE study and from 950 to 1,500 subjects provided by 6 global collaborators. The repertoires were released in a freely available public database intended as a resource for research on the immune response to SARS-CoV-2. Subjects who had been exposed to COVID-19, were actively infected with it, or had recovered from it provided the deeply sampled blood TCRbeta repertoires that made up the dataset.

Sequences MNHEY (CDR1) and SVGAGI (CDR2) are obtained from the germline V gene. V is shortened by 7 bases, J by 0 bases, and the region joining them spans 9 bases. Its CDR3 holds 13 amino acids, cysteine through phenylalanine. The DNA shown is the 39-base CDR3, in frame from base 1. Summary of the overall study and its limitations: How much clinical and demographic metadata was included differed by source and by participant, and the metadata was provided uncurated.

The immunoSEQ Assay, a bias-controlled multiplex PCR, was used to amplify TCRbeta CDR3 regions from genomic DNA. As for how the authors treated the data: The number of nucleated cells in each sample was estimated by amplification of reference gene primers within the assay. To quantify the absolute abundance of each unique TCRbeta CDR3 rearrangement, sequence reads were collapsed and filtered. For each sample, productive Simpson clonality was calculated by taking the square root of Simpson's diversity index across productive rearrangements. The table comes from immuneACCESS by way of TCRdb, which keeps in-frame sequences with V and J called. Part of the clones is missing from these tables; in studies checked, under half for an unresolved V gene and the rest for unknown reasons. That table supplies the V and J calls and clone size; D and trimming were determined from the DNA. This sample gives 61,000 or so clones in total; roughly 88% of them show up just once. The ten largest clones capture less than 20% of the sample.

In this chain, TRBV6-5 is recombined with TRBJ1-1, with no confident D gene call. The TCR sequence derives from an elderly woman with active COVID-19. The sample was peripheral blood. CDR3 region: CASTTSLNTEAFF. The DNA sequence is as follows: TGTGCCAGCACTACCTCCTTGAACACTGAAGCTTTCTTT.